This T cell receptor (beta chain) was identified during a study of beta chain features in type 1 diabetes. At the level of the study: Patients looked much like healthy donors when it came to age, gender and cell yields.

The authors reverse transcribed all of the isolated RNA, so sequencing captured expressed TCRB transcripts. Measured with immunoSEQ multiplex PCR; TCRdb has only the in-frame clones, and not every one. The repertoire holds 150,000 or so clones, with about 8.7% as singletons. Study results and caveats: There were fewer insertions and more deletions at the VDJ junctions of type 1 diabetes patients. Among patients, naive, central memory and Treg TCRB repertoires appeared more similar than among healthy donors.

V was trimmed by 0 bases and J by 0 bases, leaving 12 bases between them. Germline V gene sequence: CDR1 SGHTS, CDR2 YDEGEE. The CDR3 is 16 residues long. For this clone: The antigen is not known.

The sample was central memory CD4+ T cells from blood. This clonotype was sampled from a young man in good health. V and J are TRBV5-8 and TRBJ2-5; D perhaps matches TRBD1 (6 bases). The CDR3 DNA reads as TGTGCCAGCAGCTTGGACAGGGTCGGGGACCAAGAGACCCAGTACTTC. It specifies CASSLDRVGDQETQYF.